This T cell receptor (beta chain) was recorded in a study of OX40 agonist ivuxolimab in advanced cancers. Study information: In three patients, partial responses were observed, one with hepatocellular carcinoma and two with cutaneous melanoma.

Study-level findings and limits: The CD4+ and CD8+ T cells in the blood had expanded clonally by week 6 at 0.1 to 3.0 mg/kg. Expanded clones were, on average, more numerous among CD8+ T cells than CD4+.

As for this clone: Its antigen is as yet unknown.

Prior autoimmune disease or systemic immunosuppression barred patients. Method: immunoSEQ multiplex PCR; TCRdb's copy keeps in-frame clones and lacks some. There are approximately 83,000 clones in the sample; roughly 80% occur only once, and 4.6% lies in the top ten. Germline-derived CDR1 and CDR2 are SNHLY and FYNNEI. V dropped 5 bases and J dropped 3 bases, with 19 bases sitting between them. The CDR3 consists of 16 residues. The receptor was isolated from an adult with an advanced solid tumor such as melanoma, head and neck, liver or kidney cancer. The gene calls are TRBV2 and TRBJ1-1; D is undetermined. The sample was CD4+ or CD8+ T cells sorted from blood, taken in a trial of the OX40 agonist ivuxolimab. CDR3 in DNA: TGTGCCAGCAGTCGAAGTTCACCCAATCGGGACACTGAAGCTTTCTTT. Translating it yields CASSRSSPNRDTEAFF.